These 10 T cell receptor beta chains share one sample of origin, sequenced in a study of T cells expressing NK-cell markers. TCRdb reprocessed the 5' RACE reads; each CDR3 protein has one entry and no DNA is given. The repertoire table contains roughly 180,000 distinct CDR3 sequences. Sequencing was carried out using blood T cells: a sorted CD56 or NKG2C T cell subset, CD4+ or CD8+ T cells, or bulk PBMC T cells (not recorded which). The source is a man between 18 and 69 years old in good health.

The chain has TRBV3-1 and TRBJ2-2; TCRdb's D gene call, TRBD2, goes unchecked for lack of DNA. The CDR3 length is 15 residues. CDR1 and CDR2 from the germline V gene are LGHDT and YNNKEL (reference sequence). CDR3 sequence: CASSLLRKGPGELFF.

This chain links TRBV11-2 with TRBJ2-5; TCRdb outputs TRBD1, but without DNA this stays unchecked. Germline CDR1 is SGHAT and CDR2 is FQNNGV. CDR3 length: 16 residues. The CDR3 reads CASSPGGTGGIETQYF.

The chain is built from TRBV10-3 and TRBJ2-6. CDR1 and CDR2 (germline): ENHRY, SYGVKD. This CDR3 contains 15 residues. CDR3 amino acids: CAIRDRLSGANVLTF.

The chain uses TRBV24-1 and TRBJ2-2; TCRdb names TRBD1, which stays unverified in the absence of DNA. This CDR3 spans 13 amino acids. Germline CDR1 is KGHDR and CDR2 is SFDVKD. The CDR3 loop reads CATSDTTGVKLFF.

The chain links TRBV7-2 to TRBJ2-1; TCRdb outputs TRBD1, but without DNA this stays unchecked. This CDR3 region has 13 residues. In germline, CDR1 is SGHTA, CDR2 FQGNSA. The CDR3 region is CASSAGGSNEQFF.

V is TRBV15 and J is TRBJ1-5; TCRdb reports TRBD1, a call that lacks DNA to check it against. Germline V gene data show CDR1 as LNHNV and CDR2 as YYDKDF (reference sequence). CDR3 size: 15 residues. CDR3 protein: CATSRDQGTQQPQHF.

The chain couples TRBV5-5 to TRBJ2-3; TCRdb selects TRBD1, and the lack of DNA leaves this call unchecked. CDR1 is SGHKS, CDR2 YYEKEE, per germline (reference sequence). The length of the CDR3 is 16 residues. The CDR3 loop is CASSLGAWDSTDTQYF. Together with reference TRBV5-5 and TRBJ2-3, the CDR3 gives the full variable domain: DAGVTQSPTHLIKTRGQQVTLRCSPISGHKSVSWYQQVLGQGPQFIFQYYEKEERGRGNFPDRFSARQFPNYSSELNVNALLLGDSALYLCASSLGAWDSTDTQYFGPGTRLTVL.

This chain joins TRBV4-1 and TRBJ2-3; TCRdb outputs TRBD1, but without DNA this stays unchecked. CDR1 MGHRA and CDR2 YSYEKL come from the germline V gene. This CDR3 contains 17 residues. CDR3 protein: CASSQDRQGGITDTQYF.

The V and J genes are TRBV11-2 and TRBJ2-1; the D call from TCRdb, TRBD1, cannot be confirmed without DNA. Germline CDR1 and CDR2: SGHAT and FQNNGV. This CDR3 comprises 17 residues. The CDR3 sequence: CASSLDDRDRNDNEQFF.

The chain recombines TRBV21-1 with TRBJ2-2; TCRdb returns TRBD1, unconfirmable since there is no DNA. TRBV21-1 is termed a pseudogene. CDR3 length equals 12 residues. The CDR3: CASSRGPGELFF.